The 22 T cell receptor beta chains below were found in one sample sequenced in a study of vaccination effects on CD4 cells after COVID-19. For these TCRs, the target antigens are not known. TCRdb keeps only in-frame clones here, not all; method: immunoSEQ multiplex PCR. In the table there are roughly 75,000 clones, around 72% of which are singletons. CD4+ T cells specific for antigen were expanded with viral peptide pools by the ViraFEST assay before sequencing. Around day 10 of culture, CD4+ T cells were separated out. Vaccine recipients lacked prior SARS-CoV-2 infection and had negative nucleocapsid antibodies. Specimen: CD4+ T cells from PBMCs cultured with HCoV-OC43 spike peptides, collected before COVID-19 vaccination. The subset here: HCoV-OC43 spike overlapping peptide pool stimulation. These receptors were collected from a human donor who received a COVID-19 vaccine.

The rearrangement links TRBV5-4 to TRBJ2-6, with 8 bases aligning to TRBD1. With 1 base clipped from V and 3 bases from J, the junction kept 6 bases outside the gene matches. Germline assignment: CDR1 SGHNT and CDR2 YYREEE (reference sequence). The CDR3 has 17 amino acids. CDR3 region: CASSLRTGRFGANVLTF. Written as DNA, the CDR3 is TGTGCCAGCAGCTTGAGGACAGGGAGGTTTGGGGCCAACGTCCTGACTTTC.

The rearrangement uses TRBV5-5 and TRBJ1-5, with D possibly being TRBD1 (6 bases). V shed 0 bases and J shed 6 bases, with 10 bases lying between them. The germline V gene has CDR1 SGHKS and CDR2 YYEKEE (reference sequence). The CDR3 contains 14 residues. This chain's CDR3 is CASSLETGPQPQHF. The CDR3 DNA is TGTGCCAGCAGCTTGGAGACAGGACCTCAGCCCCAGCATTTT.

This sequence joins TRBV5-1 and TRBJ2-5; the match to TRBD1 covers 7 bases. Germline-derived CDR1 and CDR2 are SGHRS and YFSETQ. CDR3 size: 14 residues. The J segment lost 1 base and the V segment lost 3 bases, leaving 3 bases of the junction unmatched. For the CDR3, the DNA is TGCGCCAGCAGCTCCACAGGGGTCCAAGAGACCCAGTACTTC. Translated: CASSSTGVQETQYF.

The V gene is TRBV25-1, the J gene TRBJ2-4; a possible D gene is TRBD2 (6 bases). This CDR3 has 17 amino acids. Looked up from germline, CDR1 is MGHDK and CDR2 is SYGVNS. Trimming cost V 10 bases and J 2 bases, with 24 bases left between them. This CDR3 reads CATSWAYLRDSKNIQYF. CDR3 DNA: TGTGCCACTTCCTGGGCATACCTACGGGACTCCAAAAACATTCAGTACTTC.

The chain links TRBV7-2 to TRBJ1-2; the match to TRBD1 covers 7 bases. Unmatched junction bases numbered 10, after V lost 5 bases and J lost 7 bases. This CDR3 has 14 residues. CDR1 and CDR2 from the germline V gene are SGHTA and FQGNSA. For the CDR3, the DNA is TGTGCCAGCAGCACACAGACAGGGTTGCGTGGCTACACCTTC. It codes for CASSTQTGLRGYTF.

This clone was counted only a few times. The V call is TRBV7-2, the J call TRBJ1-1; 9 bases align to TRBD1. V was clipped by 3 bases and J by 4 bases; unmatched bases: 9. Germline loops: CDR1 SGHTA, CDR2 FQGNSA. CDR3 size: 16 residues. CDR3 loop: CASSLGKGTGLTEAFF. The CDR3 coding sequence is TGTGCCAGCAGCTTGGGGAAGGGGACAGGGCTCACTGAAGCTTTCTTT.

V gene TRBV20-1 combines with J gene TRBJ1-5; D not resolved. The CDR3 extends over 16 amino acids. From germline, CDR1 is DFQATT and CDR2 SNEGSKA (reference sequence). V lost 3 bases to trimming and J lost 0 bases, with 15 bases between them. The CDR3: CSASRTSKTSNQPQHF. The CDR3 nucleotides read TGCAGTGCTAGTCGAACCTCGAAAACTAGCAATCAGCCCCAGCATTTT.

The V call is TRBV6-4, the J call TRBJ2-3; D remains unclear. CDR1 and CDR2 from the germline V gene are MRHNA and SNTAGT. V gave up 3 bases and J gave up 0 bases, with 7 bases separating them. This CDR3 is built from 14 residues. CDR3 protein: CASSESASTDTQYF. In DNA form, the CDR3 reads TGTGCCAGCAGTGAGTCCGCGAGCACAGATACGCAGTATTTT.

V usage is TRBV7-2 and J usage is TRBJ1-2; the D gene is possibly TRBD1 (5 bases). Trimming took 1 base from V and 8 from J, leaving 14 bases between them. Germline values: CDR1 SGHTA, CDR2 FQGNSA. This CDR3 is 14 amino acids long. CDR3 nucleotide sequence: TGTGCCAGCAGCTTAGGGGGTAGGGGCTACGGCTACACCTTC. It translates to CASSLGGRGYGYTF.

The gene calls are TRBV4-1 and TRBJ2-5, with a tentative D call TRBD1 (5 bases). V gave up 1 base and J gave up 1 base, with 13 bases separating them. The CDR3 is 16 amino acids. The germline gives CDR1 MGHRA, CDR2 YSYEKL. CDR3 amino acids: CASSQGVAGPQETQYF. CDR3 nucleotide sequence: TGCGCCAGCAGCCAAGGAGTGGCAGGGCCCCAAGAGACCCAGTACTTC.

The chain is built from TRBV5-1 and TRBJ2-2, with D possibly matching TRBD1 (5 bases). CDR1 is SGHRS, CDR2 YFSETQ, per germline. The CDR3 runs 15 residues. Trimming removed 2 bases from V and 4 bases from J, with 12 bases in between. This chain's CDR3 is CASSFGALGTGELFF. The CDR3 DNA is TGCGCCAGCAGCTTTGGGGCGCTGGGCACCGGGGAGCTGTTTTTT.

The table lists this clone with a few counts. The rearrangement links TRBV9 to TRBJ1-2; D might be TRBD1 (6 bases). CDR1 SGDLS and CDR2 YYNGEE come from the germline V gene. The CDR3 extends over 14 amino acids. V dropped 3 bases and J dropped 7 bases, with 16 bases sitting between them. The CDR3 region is CASSDGQRLGGYTF. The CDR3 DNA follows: TGTGCCAGCAGCGACGGACAGAGGCTAGGTGGCTACACCTTC. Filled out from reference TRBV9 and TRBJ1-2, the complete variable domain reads DSGVTQTPKHLITATGQRVTLRCSPRSGDLSVYWYQQSLDQGLQFLIQYYNGEERAKGNILERFSAQQFPDLHSELNLSSLELGDSALYFCASSDGQRLGGYTFGSGTRLTVV.

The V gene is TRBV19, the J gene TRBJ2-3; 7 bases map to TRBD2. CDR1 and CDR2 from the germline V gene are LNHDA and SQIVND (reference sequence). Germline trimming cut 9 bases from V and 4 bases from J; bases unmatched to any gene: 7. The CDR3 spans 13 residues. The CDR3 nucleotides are TGTGCCAGGGACACCGGGGGGTCAGATACGCAGTATTTT. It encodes CARDTGGSDTQYF.

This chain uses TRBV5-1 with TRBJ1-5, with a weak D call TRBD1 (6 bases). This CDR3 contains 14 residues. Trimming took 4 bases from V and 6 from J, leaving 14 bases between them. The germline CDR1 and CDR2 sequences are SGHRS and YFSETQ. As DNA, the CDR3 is TGCGCCAGCAGCCCGGGTGGGGGCCGTCAGCCCCAGCATTTT. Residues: CASSPGGGRQPQHF.

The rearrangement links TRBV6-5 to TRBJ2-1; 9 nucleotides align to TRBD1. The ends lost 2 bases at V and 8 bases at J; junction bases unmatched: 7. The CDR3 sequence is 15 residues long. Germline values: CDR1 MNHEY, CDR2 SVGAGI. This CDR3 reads CASSYRGTGLYEQFF. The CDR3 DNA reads TGTGCCAGCAGTTACCGTGGGACAGGGCTGTATGAGCAGTTCTTC.

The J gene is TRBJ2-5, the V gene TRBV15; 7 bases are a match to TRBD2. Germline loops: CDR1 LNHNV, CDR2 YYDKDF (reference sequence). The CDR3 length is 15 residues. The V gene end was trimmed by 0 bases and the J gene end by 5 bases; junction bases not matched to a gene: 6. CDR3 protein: CATSRDWEGWETQYF. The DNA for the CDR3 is TGTGCCACCAGCAGAGATTGGGAGGGTTGGGAGACCCAGTACTTC.

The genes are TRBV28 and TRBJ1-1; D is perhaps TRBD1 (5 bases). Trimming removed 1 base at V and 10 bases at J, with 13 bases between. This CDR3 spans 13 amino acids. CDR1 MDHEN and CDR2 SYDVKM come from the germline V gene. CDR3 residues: CASSLLQAMGAFF. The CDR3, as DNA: TGTGCCAGCAGTTTATTACAGGCCATGGGAGCTTTCTTT.

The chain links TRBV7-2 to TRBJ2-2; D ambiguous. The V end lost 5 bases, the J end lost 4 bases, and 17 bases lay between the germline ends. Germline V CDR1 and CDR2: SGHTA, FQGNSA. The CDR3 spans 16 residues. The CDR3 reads CASSPDRPRSTGELFF. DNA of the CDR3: TGTGCCAGCAGCCCCGATAGGCCACGTAGCACCGGGGAGCTGTTTTTT.

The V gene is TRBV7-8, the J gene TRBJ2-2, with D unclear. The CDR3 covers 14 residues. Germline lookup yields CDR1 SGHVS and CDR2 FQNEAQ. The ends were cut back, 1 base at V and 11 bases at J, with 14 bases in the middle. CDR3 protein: CASSLVVQSRELFF. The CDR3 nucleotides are TGTGCCAGCAGCTTAGTCGTCCAGTCGCGCGAGCTGTTTTTT.

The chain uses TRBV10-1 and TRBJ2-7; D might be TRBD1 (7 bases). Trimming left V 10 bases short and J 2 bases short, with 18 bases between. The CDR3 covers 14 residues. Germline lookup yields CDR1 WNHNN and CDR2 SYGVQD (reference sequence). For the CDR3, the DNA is TGCGCCACGGGGCTGCCAGGGGGGCCCTACGAGCAGTACGTC. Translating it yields CATGLPGGPYEQYV.

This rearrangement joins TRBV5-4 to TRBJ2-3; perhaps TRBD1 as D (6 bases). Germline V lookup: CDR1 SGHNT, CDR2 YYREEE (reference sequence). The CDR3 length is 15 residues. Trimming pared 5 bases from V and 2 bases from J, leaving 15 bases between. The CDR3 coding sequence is TGTGCCAGCAGAAACCGGGACACTCACACAGATACGCAGTATTTT. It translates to CASRNRDTHTDTQYF.

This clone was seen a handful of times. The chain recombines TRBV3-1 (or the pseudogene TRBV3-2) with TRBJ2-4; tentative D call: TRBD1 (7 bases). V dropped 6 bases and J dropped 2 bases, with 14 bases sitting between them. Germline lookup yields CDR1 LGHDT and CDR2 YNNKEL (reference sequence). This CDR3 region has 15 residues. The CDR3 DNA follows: TGTGCCAGCAGAGGAGGGGGCGCGTCCAAAAACATTCAGTACTTC. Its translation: CASRGGGASKNIQYF.